These T cell receptor beta chains were read from a single sample in a study of cytomegalovirus exposure and HLA in healthy donors. TCRdb's table, derived via immunoSEQ multiplex PCR, lists solely in-frame clones and lacks some. This sample's clone table lists 90,000 to 100,000 clones. Sequencing was performed on PBMCs. The receptors stem from a woman aged 30 to 39 in good health and CMV-seronegative. Both conserved end residues are part of each CDR3. A D gene is named only where the DNA matches it firmly.

D gene,V gene,J gene,CDR3 protein,CDR3 DNA
TRBD2,TRBV2,TRBJ2-1,CASRGASGRGVSYNEQFF,TGTGCCTCCCGTGGGGCTAGCGGGAGAGGGGTCTCCTACAATGAGCAGTTCTTC
NA,TRBV6-5,TRBJ1-5,CASSLSDSNQPQHF,TGTGCCAGCAGCCTCAGCGATAGCAATCAGCCCCAGCATTTT
NA,TRBV6-1,TRBJ2-7,CASSELARLKEQYF,TGTGCCAGCAGTGAACTAGCTCGTCTTAAGGAGCAGTACTTC
TRBD1,TRBV4-1,TRBJ1-5,CASSQIVDRGNQPQHF,TGCGCCAGCAGCCAAATAGTGGACAGGGGCAATCAGCCCCAGCATTTT
NA,TRBV28,TRBJ2-1,CASKLYNEQFF,TGTGCCAGCAAGCTATACAATGAGCAGTTCTTC
NA,TRBV6-1,TRBJ2-5,CASSVSQVRQETQYF,TGTGCCAGCAGTGTGTCCCAGGTACGGCAAGAGACCCAGTACTTC
TRBD1,TRBV29-1,TRBJ1-1,CSVEGDRGLIGFF,TGCAGCGTTGAGGGGGACAGGGGCCTAATAGGGTTCTTT
TRBD1,TRBV27,TRBJ1-3,CASSSDGQGHGNTIYF,TGTGCCAGCAGTTCCGACGGACAGGGTCATGGAAACACCATATATTTT
NA,TRBV5-6,TRBJ1-5,CASSLAGGGGGSQPQHF,TGTGCCAGCAGCTTGGCGGGGGGGGGAGGGGGTTCTCAGCCCCAGCATTTT
TRBD1,TRBV5-1,TRBJ1-5,CASSSAGTEYQPQHF,TGCGCCAGCAGCTCGGCCGGGACAGAGTATCAGCCCCAGCATTTT
NA,TRBV5-4,TRBJ1-3,CASSLEGSGNTIYF,TGTGCCAGCAGCTTAGAGGGCTCTGGAAACACCATATATTTT
NA,TRBV5-1,TRBJ2-5,CASSSITRTFQETQYF,TGCGCCAGCAGCTCTATAACCCGGACATTCCAAGAGACCCAGTACTTC
TRBD2,TRBV19,TRBJ2-1,CASRTSGGPYEQFF,TGTGCCAGTCGGACTAGCGGGGGCCCCTATGAGCAGTTCTTC
NA,TRBV5-1,TRBJ1-2,CASSLAEGGTVARIYGYTF,TGCGCCAGCAGCTTGGCCGAGGGCGGTACCGTTGCCCGGATCTATGGCTACACCTTC
NA,TRBV15,TRBJ1-2,CAASRGGWGHGGYTF,TGTGCCGCCAGCAGAGGAGGTTGGGGGCATGGTGGCTACACCTTC
NA,TRBV28,TRBJ1-2,CASSFGGNYGYTF,TGTGCCAGCAGTTTTGGCGGTAACTATGGCTACACCTTC
NA,TRBV7-6,TRBJ1-5,CASSLGLEQPQHF,TGTGCCAGCAGCTTAGGTCTGGAGCAGCCCCAGCATTTT
NA,TRBV6-1,TRBJ1-3,CASSATGALSGNTIYF,TGTGCCAGCAGTGCCACAGGCGCCCTCTCTGGAAACACCATATATTTT
NA,TRBV6-4,TRBJ2-3,CASSEIAGSTDTQYF,TGTGCCAGCAGTGAAATCGCGGGAAGCACAGATACGCAGTATTTT
TRBD1,TRBV19,TRBJ1-1,CASSTDRGLRNTEAFF,TGTGCCAGTAGCACGGACAGGGGGCTAAGGAACACTGAAGCTTTCTTT
NA,TRBV2,TRBJ1-1,CASTPAVNTEAFF,TGTGCCAGCACCCCCGCGGTGAACACTGAAGCTTTCTTT
TRBD1,TRBV7-2,TRBJ1-5,CASSWTGGNQPQHF,TGTGCCAGCAGCTGGACAGGAGGCAATCAGCCCCAGCATTTT
NA,TRBV5-1,TRBJ2-1,CASSLDFNEQFF,TGCGCCAGCAGCTTGGACTTTAATGAGCAGTTCTTC
NA,TRBV13,TRBJ2-7,CASSLGLGSSYEQYF,TGTGCCAGCAGCTTAGGCCTGGGGAGCTCCTACGAGCAGTACTTC
TRBD2,TRBV6-1,TRBJ2-1,CASSKLAGAYNEQFF,TGTGCCAGCAGCAAGCTAGCGGGGGCCTACAATGAGCAGTTCTTC
TRBD1,TRBV19,TRBJ2-5,CASSIRGTGTETQYF,TGTGCCAGTAGTATACGGGGGACAGGTACAGAGACCCAGTACTTC
TRBD2,TRBV28,TRBJ2-7,CASSGASGDLTYEQYF,TGTGCCAGCAGTGGGGCTAGCGGGGATTTAACCTACGAGCAGTACTTC
NA,TRBV11-1,TRBJ2-2,CASSSTLNTGELFF,TGTGCCAGCAGCTCTACCCTGAACACCGGGGAGCTGTTTTTT
NA,TRBV5-6,TRBJ2-3,CASSLAGTDTQYF,TGTGCCAGCAGCTTAGCGGGCACAGATACGCAGTATTTT
TRBD2,TRBV28,TRBJ2-7,CASSLLAGGRSYEQYF,TGTGCCAGCAGTCTCCTAGCGGGAGGTCGCTCCTACGAGCAGTACTTC
TRBD2,TRBV6-5,TRBJ2-7,CASSYSRSGGYEQYF,TGTGCCAGCAGTTACTCGAGGAGCGGGGGTTACGAGCAGTACTTC
NA,TRBV7-8,TRBJ2-1,CASSKGGVSYNEQFF,TGTGCCAGCAGCAAAGGGGGGGTTTCCTACAATGAGCAGTTCTTC
NA,TRBV7-7,TRBJ2-6,CASSPSSGANVLTF,TGTGCTAGCAGCCCGAGCTCTGGGGCCAACGTCCTGACTTTC
NA,TRBV7-2,TRBJ1-1,CASSSDMWNTEAFF,TGTGCCAGCAGCTCGGACATGTGGAACACTGAAGCTTTCTTT
TRBD2,TRBV7-3,TRBJ2-1,CASSPSGRYNEQFF,TGTGCCAGCAGCCCTAGCGGGAGGTACAATGAGCAGTTCTTC
NA,TRBV5-8,TRBJ2-1,CASSLGLGRPSSYNEQFF,TGTGCCAGCAGCTTGGGGTTGGGCAGGCCCTCTTCCTACAATGAGCAGTTCTTC
NA,TRBV19,TRBJ1-2,CASSIPGESYGYTF,TGTGCCAGTAGTATCCCAGGGGAGAGCTATGGCTACACCTTC
NA,TRBV6-1,TRBJ1-3,CASSERWTVGNTIYF,TGTGCCAGCAGTGAAAGGTGGACAGTTGGAAACACCATATATTTT
TRBD2,TRBV6-1,TRBJ2-5,CASSGSGGETQYF,TGTGCCAGCAGTGGCTCCGGGGGGGAGACCCAGTACTTC
TRBD2,TRBV9,TRBJ2-5,CASSVAGLAGQETQYF,TGTGCCAGCAGCGTAGCAGGACTAGCGGGTCAGGAGACCCAGTACTTC
TRBD2,TRBV9,TRBJ2-7,CASSVGSGYSGGSYEQYF,TGTGCCAGCAGCGTAGGTAGCGGTTACTCGGGAGGATCCTACGAGCAGTACTTC
TRBD2,TRBV29-1,TRBJ2-7,CSGGTSGLEQYF,TGCAGCGGGGGGACTAGCGGCCTGGAGCAGTACTTC
NA,TRBV4-1,TRBJ2-7,CASSQQEGVYEQYF,TGCGCCAGCAGCCAACAAGAAGGGGTTTACGAGCAGTACTTC
NA,TRBV6-1,TRBJ1-1,CASSDIGGMAEAFF,TGTGCCAGCAGTGATATAGGGGGAATGGCTGAAGCTTTCTTT
TRBD1,TRBV11-3,TRBJ2-7,CASSLTGDEQYF,TGTGCCAGCAGCTTGACAGGGGACGAGCAGTACTTC
NA,TRBV18,TRBJ2-3,CASSPVDGSADTQYF,TGTGCCAGCTCACCAGTGGACGGGAGCGCAGATACGCAGTATTTT
NA,TRBV27,TRBJ2-1,CASIHRRARGNGVLNEQFF,TGTGCCAGCATTCACAGACGGGCAAGGGGGAATGGAGTCCTAAATGAGCAGTTCTTC
TRBD1,TRBV2,TRBJ1-1,CASSETGQGITEAFF,TGTGCCAGCAGTGAAACGGGACAGGGGATCACTGAAGCTTTCTTT
NA,TRBV28,TRBJ2-7,CASSLMRSSYEQYF,TGTGCCAGCAGTTTAATGCGGAGCTCCTACGAGCAGTACTTC
TRBD2,TRBV7-8,TRBJ2-5,CASSFAGGGDGTQYF,TGTGCCAGCAGCTTCGCGGGGGGAGGAGATGGGACCCAGTACTTC
NA,TRBV5-5,TRBJ2-1,CASSTGQYSYNEQFF,TGTGCCAGCAGCACCGGACAGTACTCCTACAATGAGCAGTTCTTC
TRBD1,TRBV4-1,TRBJ2-4,CASSQPGQQLAKNIQYF,TGCGCCAGCAGCCAACCGGGACAGCAACTAGCCAAAAACATTCAGTACTTC
TRBD2,TRBV28,TRBJ2-7,CASSPLRLAGDYEQYF,TGTGCCAGCAGTCCCCTACGGCTAGCGGGAGACTACGAGCAGTACTTC
TRBD2,TRBV27,TRBJ2-1,CASSLRTSGTYNEQFF,TGTGCCAGCAGTCTAAGGACTAGCGGGACTTACAATGAGCAGTTCTTC